Listed below are T cell receptor beta chains from one sample, sequenced in a study of blood T cell repertoires in COVID-19. Assay used: immunoSEQ multiplex PCR; TCRdb lists only in-frame clones, some missing. Here the sample spans 90,000 to 130,000 clones, around 86% being singletons. The source material was peripheral blood. Receptors were obtained from a man in his forties or fifties with acute or convalescent COVID-19. The CDR3 runs from the conserved cysteine through the conserved F or W. Each record gives: clone size, D gene, J gene, V gene, CDR3 protein, CDR3 DNA. A D gene is named only where the DNA matches it firmly. The size entry is marked missing in some rows and otherwise reads once, few, many or a size class.

clone size: .; D gene: TRBD1; J gene: TRBJ2-2; V gene: TRBV2; CDR3 protein: CASSSGMTGIGTGELFF; CDR3 DNA: TGTGCCAGCAGTTCAGGAATGACAGGGATCGGGACCGGGGAGCTGTTTTTT
clone size: .; D gene: TRBD2; J gene: TRBJ2-1; V gene: TRBV23-1; CDR3 protein: CASSRREYNEQFF; CDR3 DNA: TGCGCCAGCAGTCGGCGGGAGTACAATGAGCAGTTCTTC
clone size: .; D gene: .; J gene: TRBJ2-5; V gene: TRBV7-8; CDR3 protein: CASSLDRAQETQYF; CDR3 DNA: TGTGCCAGCAGCTTAGACAGGGCCCAAGAGACCCAGTACTTC
clone size: few; D gene: TRBD1; J gene: TRBJ2-2; V gene: TRBV20-1; CDR3 protein: CSASRPGGRTGELFF; CDR3 DNA: TGCAGTGCTAGTAGGCCAGGGGGCAGGACCGGGGAGCTGTTTTTT
clone size: .; D gene: TRBD1; J gene: TRBJ1-2; V gene: TRBV4-1; CDR3 protein: CASSQSGQGVSMDGYTF; CDR3 DNA: TGCGCCAGCAGCCAATCGGGACAGGGGGTATCGATGGATGGCTACACCTTC
clone size: .; D gene: TRBD1; J gene: TRBJ2-3; V gene: TRBV6-4; CDR3 protein: CASSEGTGGFGDTQYF; CDR3 DNA: TGTGCCAGCAGTGAGGGGACAGGGGGCTTCGGAGATACGCAGTATTTT
clone size: .; D gene: TRBD1; J gene: TRBJ2-7; V gene: TRBV7-9; CDR3 protein: CASSVGQGAYEQYF; CDR3 DNA: TGTGCCAGCAGCGTGGGACAGGGGGCCTACGAGCAGTACTTC
clone size: .; D gene: .; J gene: TRBJ2-2; V gene: TRBV6-5; CDR3 protein: CASRSPGGELFF; CDR3 DNA: TGTGCCAGCAGATCTCCGGGGGGGGAGCTGTTTTTT
clone size: .; D gene: TRBD1; J gene: TRBJ2-2; V gene: TRBV7-6; CDR3 protein: CASSSDRVTGELFF; CDR3 DNA: TGTGCCAGCAGCTCGGACAGGGTCACCGGGGAGCTGTTTTTT
clone size: .; D gene: .; J gene: TRBJ2-2; V gene: TRBV15; CDR3 protein: CATSRDSAASGELFF; CDR3 DNA: TGTGCCACCAGCAGAGATTCGGCAGCGTCCGGGGAGCTGTTTTTT
clone size: .; D gene: TRBD1; J gene: TRBJ1-4; V gene: TRBV7-9; CDR3 protein: CASSWGTGPNEKLFF; CDR3 DNA: TGTGCCAGCAGCTGGGGGACAGGTCCTAATGAAAAACTGTTTTTT
clone size: .; D gene: .; J gene: TRBJ2-7; V gene: TRBV5-4; CDR3 protein: CASSDSSPYEQYF; CDR3 DNA: TGTGCCAGCAGCGACAGTTCCCCCTACGAGCAGTACTTC
clone size: .; D gene: TRBD2; J gene: TRBJ2-1; V gene: TRBV11-2; CDR3 protein: CASSLETYGGGRNNEQFF; CDR3 DNA: TGTGCCAGCAGCTTAGAAACCTACGGTGGCGGGAGAAACAATGAGCAGTTCTTC
clone size: once; D gene: TRBD1; J gene: TRBJ2-5; V gene: TRBV5-1; CDR3 protein: CASSLGGTGEETQYF; CDR3 DNA: TGCGCCAGCAGCTTGGGCGGGACAGGGGAAGAGACCCAGTACTTC
clone size: .; D gene: .; J gene: TRBJ1-1; V gene: TRBV5-6; CDR3 protein: CASSLQGQAEAFF; CDR3 DNA: TGTGCCAGCAGCTTGCAGGGGCAGGCTGAAGCTTTCTTT
clone size: .; D gene: .; J gene: TRBJ1-2; V gene: TRBV5-1; CDR3 protein: CASSLGEAGLGYGYTF; CDR3 DNA: TGCGCCAGCAGCTTGGGTGAGGCAGGGCTCGGGTATGGCTACACCTTC
clone size: .; D gene: TRBD1; J gene: TRBJ2-7; V gene: TRBV6-1; CDR3 protein: CASSGRKGRDRGSYEQYF; CDR3 DNA: TGTGCCAGCAGTGGCCGAAAGGGACGGGACAGGGGGTCCTACGAGCAGTACTTC
clone size: few; D gene: .; J gene: TRBJ2-7; V gene: TRBV19; CDR3 protein: CASSRGPGNYEQYF; CDR3 DNA: TGTGCCAGTAGTAGGGGTCCAGGGAACTACGAGCAGTACTTC
clone size: .; D gene: .; J gene: TRBJ2-6; V gene: TRBV6-5; CDR3 protein: CASRPDRSGANVLTF; CDR3 DNA: TGTGCCAGCAGGCCAGACAGGTCTGGGGCCAACGTCCTGACTTTC
clone size: .; D gene: .; J gene: TRBJ2-7; V gene: TRBV11-3; CDR3 protein: CASSLGSGHTYEQYF; CDR3 DNA: TGTGCCAGCAGCTTAGGTTCGGGACACACCTACGAGCAGTACTTC
clone size: once; D gene: .; J gene: TRBJ1-2; V gene: TRBV12-3/TRBV12-4; CDR3 protein: CASGVTRGYTF; CDR3 DNA: TGTGCCAGCGGTGTCACCCGGGGCTACACCTTC
clone size: once; D gene: .; J gene: TRBJ2-5; V gene: TRBV7-3; CDR3 protein: CASSLRGTTGKETQYF; CDR3 DNA: TGTGCCAGCAGCTTACGAGGGACAACCGGCAAAGAGACCCAGTACTTC
clone size: few; D gene: TRBD1; J gene: TRBJ1-5; V gene: TRBV7-2; CDR3 protein: CASSLEGATPQHF; CDR3 DNA: TGTGCCAGCAGCTTAGAGGGGGCCACGCCCCAGCATTTT
clone size: .; D gene: TRBD1; J gene: TRBJ1-2; V gene: TRBV6-5; CDR3 protein: CASSRGANYGYTF; CDR3 DNA: TGTGCCAGCAGCAGGGGGGCTAACTATGGCTACACCTTC
clone size: .; D gene: .; J gene: TRBJ2-1; V gene: TRBV27; CDR3 protein: CASSFGGSHNEQFF; CDR3 DNA: TGTGCCAGCAGTTTTGGAGGGTCCCACAATGAGCAGTTCTTC
clone size: .; D gene: TRBD2; J gene: TRBJ2-1; V gene: TRBV5-5; CDR3 protein: CASSSPGTSVYNEQFF; CDR3 DNA: TGTGCCAGCAGTTCGCCCGGGACTAGCGTCTACAATGAGCAGTTCTTC
clone size: .; D gene: .; J gene: TRBJ1-6; V gene: TRBV7-2; CDR3 protein: CASSHEGTPLHF; CDR3 DNA: TGTGCCAGCAGTCATGAGGGCACACCCCTCCACTTT
clone size: .; D gene: TRBD1; J gene: TRBJ1-5; V gene: TRBV19; CDR3 protein: CASSMDRGLYQPQHF; CDR3 DNA: TGTGCCAGTAGTATGGACAGGGGCCTCTATCAGCCCCAGCATTTT
clone size: .; D gene: .; J gene: TRBJ2-1; V gene: TRBV5-1; CDR3 protein: CASSSGTSTYNEQFF; CDR3 DNA: TGCGCCAGCAGCTCCGGGACTTCGACCTACAATGAGCAGTTCTTC
clone size: .; D gene: .; J gene: TRBJ1-4; V gene: TRBV2; CDR3 protein: CASRETFWEKLFF; CDR3 DNA: TGTGCCAGCAGAGAGACATTTTGGGAAAAACTGTTTTTT
clone size: .; D gene: .; J gene: TRBJ2-1; V gene: TRBV20-1; CDR3 protein: CSAGLGDEQFF; CDR3 DNA: TGCAGTGCCGGACTTGGGGATGAGCAGTTCTTC
clone size: .; D gene: .; J gene: TRBJ1-6; V gene: TRBV19; CDR3 protein: CASSIGQEYNSPLHF; CDR3 DNA: TGTGCCAGTAGTATTGGGCAGGAATATAATTCACCCCTCCACTTT
clone size: .; D gene: .; J gene: TRBJ2-1; V gene: TRBV5-1; CDR3 protein: CASSSAAGLNAGHHNEQFF; CDR3 DNA: TGCGCCAGCAGCAGCGCCGCGGGACTCAACGCCGGTCACCACAATGAGCAGTTCTTC
clone size: .; D gene: TRBD1; J gene: TRBJ1-2; V gene: TRBV5-5; CDR3 protein: CASSPFGSGGQGYTF; CDR3 DNA: TGTGCCAGCAGCCCCTTCGGGTCAGGGGGCCAAGGCTACACCTTC
clone size: .; D gene: .; J gene: TRBJ2-7; V gene: TRBV6-5; CDR3 protein: CANPGTEPYEQYF; CDR3 DNA: TGTGCCAATCCCGGGACTGAACCCTACGAGCAGTACTTC
clone size: .; D gene: .; J gene: TRBJ1-2; V gene: TRBV18; CDR3 protein: CASSPSQSEGAYGYTF; CDR3 DNA: TGTGCCAGCTCACCATCCCAATCGGAAGGGGCCTATGGCTACACCTTC
clone size: once; D gene: .; J gene: TRBJ1-2; V gene: TRBV7-2; CDR3 protein: CASSPISRGYTF; CDR3 DNA: TGTGCCAGCAGCCCGATATCGAGGGGCTACACCTTC
clone size: .; D gene: TRBD1; J gene: TRBJ1-1; V gene: TRBV2; CDR3 protein: CASVSRQGLNTEAFF; CDR3 DNA: TGTGCCAGCGTTAGCCGACAGGGATTGAACACTGAAGCTTTCTTT
clone size: .; D gene: .; J gene: TRBJ2-1; V gene: TRBV30; CDR3 protein: CAWTPKGSYNEQFF; CDR3 DNA: TGTGCCTGGACCCCGAAGGGGTCCTACAATGAGCAGTTCTTC
clone size: .; D gene: .; J gene: TRBJ2-3; V gene: TRBV7-6; CDR3 protein: CASSLIFSDTQYF; CDR3 DNA: TGTGCCAGCAGCTTAATTTTCTCAGATACGCAGTATTTT
clone size: once; D gene: .; J gene: TRBJ2-1; V gene: TRBV14; CDR3 protein: CASSQGALLSSSYNEQFF; CDR3 DNA: TGTGCCAGCAGCCAAGGGGCTCTCCTAAGTAGCTCCTACAATGAGCAGTTCTTC
clone size: .; D gene: TRBD2; J gene: TRBJ2-7; V gene: TRBV25-1; CDR3 protein: CASSVSSGTYEQYF; CDR3 DNA: TGTGCCAGCAGTGTTTCTAGCGGGACCTACGAGCAGTACTTC
clone size: .; D gene: TRBD2; J gene: TRBJ2-7; V gene: TRBV19; CDR3 protein: CASSRASGNYEQYF; CDR3 DNA: TGTGCCAGTAGTAGGGCTAGCGGGAACTACGAGCAGTACTTC
clone size: .; D gene: .; J gene: TRBJ1-1; V gene: TRBV19; CDR3 protein: CASSRDNPNTEAFF; CDR3 DNA: TGTGCCAGTAGTCGGGACAACCCGAACACTGAAGCTTTCTTT
clone size: few; D gene: TRBD1; J gene: TRBJ1-2; V gene: TRBV9; CDR3 protein: CASSVANRMDRDGGYTF; CDR3 DNA: TGTGCCAGCAGCGTAGCGAATCGAATGGACAGGGATGGCGGCTACACCTTC
clone size: .; D gene: .; J gene: TRBJ1-5; V gene: TRBV30; CDR3 protein: CAWSVRSLNQPQHF; CDR3 DNA: TGTGCCTGGAGTGTACGGTCCTTAAATCAGCCCCAGCATTTT
clone size: .; D gene: TRBD1; J gene: TRBJ1-1; V gene: TRBV5-1; CDR3 protein: CASSKNRGRGTEAFF; CDR3 DNA: TGCGCCAGCAGCAAGAACAGGGGGAGGGGTACTGAAGCTTTCTTT
clone size: .; D gene: .; J gene: TRBJ2-7; V gene: TRBV27; CDR3 protein: CASSPWTRGYEQYF; CDR3 DNA: TGTGCCAGCAGTCCCTGGACCCGGGGCTACGAGCAGTACTTC